What follows are 8 T cell receptor beta chains derived from one specimen sequenced in a study of T cell responses to AZD1222 COVID-19 vaccine. Clones were sequenced by immunoSEQ multiplex PCR, and TCRdb holds only the in-frame ones, with some missing. The table shows over 150,000 clones, with under 95% occurring only once. The specimen was peripheral blood, collected 28 days after the second AZD1222 dose. The source is an adult who received the AZD1222 COVID-19 vaccine.

This chain connects TRBV29-1 to TRBJ2-2, with D perhaps TRBD1 or TRBD2 (6 bases each). This CDR3 contains 16 residues. Looked up from germline, CDR1 is SQVTM and CDR2 is ANQGSEA. V lost 6 bases and J lost 0, with 17 bases in between. The CDR3 DNA sequence: TGCAGCGTCCTCCGAGGGGGGACATCGAACACCGGGGAGCTGTTTTTT. This gives the protein CSVLRGGTSNTGELFF.

The chain carries TRBV7-9 and TRBJ1-6; D is unresolved. The CDR3 has 17 residues. Germline V gene lookup returns CDR1 SEHNR and CDR2 FQNEAQ (reference sequence). The germline V and J ends were trimmed by 3 bases and 5 bases, with 17 bases remaining between them. The CDR3 sequence: CASSFGPAVQDNSPLHF. The CDR3 DNA reads TGTGCCAGCAGCTTTGGGCCAGCCGTACAAGATAATTCACCCCTCCACTTT.

The rearrangement joins TRBV7-2 to TRBJ1-1; 8 nucleotides agree with TRBD1. Germline loops: CDR1 SGHTA, CDR2 FQGNSA. V lost 5 bases, J lost 11 bases, and 7 bases stayed unmatched. The CDR3 spans 12 residues. CDR3 residues: CASSPADRVAFF. The CDR3, as DNA: TGTGCCAGCAGCCCAGCGGACAGGGTGGCTTTCTTT.

This chain links TRBV28 with TRBJ2-7, with D perhaps matching TRBD1 (5 bases). V was shortened by 1 base and J by 2 bases, with 9 bases between the two germline ends. The CDR3 is 14 amino acids. In germline, CDR1 is MDHEN, CDR2 SYDVKM. Here the CDR3 reads CASSLFSDTYEQYF. The CDR3 DNA reads TGTGCCAGCAGTTTATTTTCGGACACCTACGAGCAGTACTTC. The complete variable domain, with remaining parts taken from reference TRBV28 and TRBJ2-7, reads DVKVTQSSRYLVKRTGEKVFLECVQDMDHENMFWYRQDPGLGLRLIYFSYDVKMKEKGDIPEGYSVSREKKERFSLILESASTNQTSMYLCASSLFSDTYEQYFGPGTRLTVT.

The chain joins TRBV6-5 to TRBJ1-3, with D possibly TRBD1 on 6 matching bases. The CDR3 contains 15 residues. Germline loops: CDR1 MNHEY, CDR2 SVGAGI. V dropped 5 bases and J dropped 4 bases, with 15 bases sitting between them. CDR3 region: CASSPEQGTGNTIYF. As DNA, the CDR3 is TGTGCCAGCAGTCCCGAACAGGGTACGGGAAACACCATATATTTT.

The V and J genes are TRBV16 and TRBJ1-2; 7 bases match TRBD1. The CDR3 contains 13 residues. Trimming at V came to 4 bases and at J to 7 bases, leaving 6 bases not matched to a gene. Germline lookup yields CDR1 KGHSY and CDR2 FQNENV. CDR3 amino acids: CASSPVSGGGYTF. The CDR3 DNA follows: TGTGCCAGCAGCCCGGTGTCAGGGGGTGGCTACACCTTC.

The gene calls are TRBV6-1 and TRBJ1-5; D gene ambiguous. Germline values: CDR1 MNHNS, CDR2 SASEGT. The V end was cut by 1 base, the J end by 9 bases, with 16 bases between. The CDR3 is 15 amino acids. The CDR3 spells CASSEDGRARRPQHF. CDR3 nucleotide sequence: TGTGCCAGCAGTGAAGATGGAAGGGCAAGGCGGCCCCAGCATTTT.

V and J are TRBV12-3 or TRBV12-4 and TRBJ1-1; TRBD1 matches at 7 bases. Unmatched junction bases numbered 3, after V lost 3 bases and J lost 11 bases. This CDR3 is 11 amino acids long. CDR3 loop: CASSLAGGAFF. For the CDR3, the DNA is TGTGCCAGCAGTTTGGCAGGGGGGGCTTTCTTT.